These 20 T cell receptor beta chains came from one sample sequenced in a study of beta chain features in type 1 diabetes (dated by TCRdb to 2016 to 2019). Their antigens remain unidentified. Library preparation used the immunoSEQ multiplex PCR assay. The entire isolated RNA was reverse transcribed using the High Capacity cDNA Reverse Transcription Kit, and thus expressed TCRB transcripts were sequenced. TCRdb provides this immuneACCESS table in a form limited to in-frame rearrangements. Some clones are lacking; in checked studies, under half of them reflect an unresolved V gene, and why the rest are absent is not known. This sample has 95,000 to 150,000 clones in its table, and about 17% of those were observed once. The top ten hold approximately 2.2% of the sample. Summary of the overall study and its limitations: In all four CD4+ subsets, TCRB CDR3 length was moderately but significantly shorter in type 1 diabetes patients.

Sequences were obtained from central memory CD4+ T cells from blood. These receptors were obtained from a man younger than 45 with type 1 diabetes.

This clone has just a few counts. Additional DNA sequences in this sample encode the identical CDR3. The CDR3 protein is CASSPGTGSYEQYF. The CDR3 DNA follows: TGTGCCAGCTCACCTGGGACGGGCTCCTACGAGCAGTACTTC. The genes are TRBV18 and TRBJ2-7, with D perhaps TRBD1 or TRBD2 (5 bases each). V dropped 3 bases and J dropped 0 bases, with 9 bases sitting between them. The CDR3 sequence is 14 residues long. Germline V gene sequence: CDR1 KGHSH, CDR2 LQKENI.

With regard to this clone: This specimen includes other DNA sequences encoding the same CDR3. Written as DNA, the CDR3 is TGTGCCAGCAGCCCCCAGGGTAATTCACCCCTCCACTTT. Protein sequence: CASSPQGNSPLHF. V usage is TRBV7-2 and J usage is TRBJ1-6, with D maybe TRBD1 (5 bases). The germline CDR1 and CDR2 sequences are SGHTA and FQGNSA. The V and J ends lost 5 bases and 6 bases respectively, with 8 bases between them. The CDR3 sequence is 13 residues long.

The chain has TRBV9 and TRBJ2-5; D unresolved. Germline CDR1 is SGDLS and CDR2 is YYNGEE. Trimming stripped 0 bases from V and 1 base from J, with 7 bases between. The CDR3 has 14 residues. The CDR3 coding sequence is TGTGCCAGCAGCGTAGGGGGAAGCCAAGAGACCCAGTACTTC. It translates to CASSVGGSQETQYF.

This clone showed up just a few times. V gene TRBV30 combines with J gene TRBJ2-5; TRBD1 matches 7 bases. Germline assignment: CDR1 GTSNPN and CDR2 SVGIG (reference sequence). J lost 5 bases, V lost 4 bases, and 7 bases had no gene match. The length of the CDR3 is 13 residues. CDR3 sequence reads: CAWNRQGGETQYF. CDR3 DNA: TGTGCCTGGAATCGACAGGGTGGCGAGACCCAGTACTTC.

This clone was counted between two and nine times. CDR3 coding DNA: TGCAGCGTTGGGCGGGACAGTCGTCGCTACACCTTC. It translates to CSVGRDSRRYTF. The rearrangement uses TRBV29-1 and TRBJ1-2; TRBD1 aligns across 7 bases. The CDR3 is 12 amino acids. Germline values: CDR1 SQVTM, CDR2 ANQGSEA. V dropped 4 bases and J dropped 9; count of bases not matched to a gene: 8.

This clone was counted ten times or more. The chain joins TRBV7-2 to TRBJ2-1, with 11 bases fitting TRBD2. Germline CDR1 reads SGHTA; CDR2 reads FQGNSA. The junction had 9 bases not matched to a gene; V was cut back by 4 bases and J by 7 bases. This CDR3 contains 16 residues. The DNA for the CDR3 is TGTGCCAGCAGCTCCTACCTAGCGGGGGGAAGGAATGAGCAGTTCTTC. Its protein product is CASSSYLAGGRNEQFF.

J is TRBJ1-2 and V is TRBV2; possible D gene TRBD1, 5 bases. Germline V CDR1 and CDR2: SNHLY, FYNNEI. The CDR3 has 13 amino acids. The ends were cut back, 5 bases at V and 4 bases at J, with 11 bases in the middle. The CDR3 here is CASSNTGFYGYTF. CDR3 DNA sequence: TGTGCCAGCAGTAATACAGGTTTCTATGGCTACACCTTC.

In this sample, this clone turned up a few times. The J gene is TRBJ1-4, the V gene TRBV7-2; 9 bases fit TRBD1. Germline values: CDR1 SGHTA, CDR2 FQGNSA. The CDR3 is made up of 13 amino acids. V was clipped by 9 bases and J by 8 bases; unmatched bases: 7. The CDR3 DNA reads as TGTGCCAGTGGGACAGGGTCACGAGAAAAACTGTTTTTT. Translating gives CASGTGSREKLFF.

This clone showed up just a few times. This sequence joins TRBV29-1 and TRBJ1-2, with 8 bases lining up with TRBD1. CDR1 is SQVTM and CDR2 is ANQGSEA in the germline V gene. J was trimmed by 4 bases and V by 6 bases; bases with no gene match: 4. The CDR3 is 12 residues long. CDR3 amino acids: CSVRGLSYGYTF. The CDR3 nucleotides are TGCAGCGTCAGGGGGCTCTCCTATGGCTACACCTTC.

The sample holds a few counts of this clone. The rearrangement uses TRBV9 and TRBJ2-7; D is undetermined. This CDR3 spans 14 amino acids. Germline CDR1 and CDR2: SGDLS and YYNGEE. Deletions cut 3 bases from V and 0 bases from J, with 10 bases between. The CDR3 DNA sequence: TGTGCCAGCAGCGGAAAAATGAGCTCCTACGAGCAGTACTTC. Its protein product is CASSGKMSSYEQYF.

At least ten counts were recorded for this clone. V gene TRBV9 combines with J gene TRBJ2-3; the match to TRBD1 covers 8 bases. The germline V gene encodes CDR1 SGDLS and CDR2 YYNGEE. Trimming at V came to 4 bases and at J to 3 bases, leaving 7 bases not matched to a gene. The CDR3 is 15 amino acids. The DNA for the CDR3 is TGTGCCAGCAGCAAGACAGGGGACGTTACAGATACGCAGTATTTT. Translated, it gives CASSKTGDVTDTQYF.

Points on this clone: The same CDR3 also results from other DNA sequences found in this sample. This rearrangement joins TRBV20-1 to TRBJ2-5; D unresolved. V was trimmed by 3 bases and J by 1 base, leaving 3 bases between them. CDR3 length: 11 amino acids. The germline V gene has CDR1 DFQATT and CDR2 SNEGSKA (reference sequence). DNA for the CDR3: TGCAGTGCTAGGCCCCAAGAGACCCAGTACTTC. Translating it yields CSARPQETQYF.

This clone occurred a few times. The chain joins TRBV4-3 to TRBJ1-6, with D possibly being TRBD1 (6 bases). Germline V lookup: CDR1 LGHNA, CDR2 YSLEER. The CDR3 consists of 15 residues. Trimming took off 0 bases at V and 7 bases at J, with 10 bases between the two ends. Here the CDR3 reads CASSQDRDNNSPLHF. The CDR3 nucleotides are TGCGCCAGCAGCCAAGACAGGGACAACAATTCACCCCTCCACTTT.

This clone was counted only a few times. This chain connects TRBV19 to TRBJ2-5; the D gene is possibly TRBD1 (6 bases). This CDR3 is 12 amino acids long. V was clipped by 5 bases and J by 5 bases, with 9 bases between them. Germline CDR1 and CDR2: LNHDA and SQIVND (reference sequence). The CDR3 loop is CASSRQGETQYF. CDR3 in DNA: TGTGCCAGTAGTCGGCAGGGGGAGACCCAGTACTTC.

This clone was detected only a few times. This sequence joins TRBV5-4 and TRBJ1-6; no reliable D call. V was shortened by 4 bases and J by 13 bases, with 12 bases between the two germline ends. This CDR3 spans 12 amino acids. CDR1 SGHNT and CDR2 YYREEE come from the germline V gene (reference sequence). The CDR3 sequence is CASSTRGIPLHF. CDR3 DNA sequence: TGTGCCAGCAGCACGAGAGGGATTCCCCTCCACTTT.

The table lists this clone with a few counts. This chain's CDR3 is CAWSRGQEANIQYF. The CDR3 region has the DNA TGTGCCTGGAGTCGCGGGCAGGAGGCAAACATTCAGTACTTC. This chain joins TRBV30 and TRBJ2-4; a possible D gene is TRBD2 (5 bases). The germline V gene encodes CDR1 GTSNPN and CDR2 SVGIG (reference sequence). With 2 bases removed from V and 6 bases from J, the gap between germline ends came to 14 bases. This CDR3 has 14 amino acids.

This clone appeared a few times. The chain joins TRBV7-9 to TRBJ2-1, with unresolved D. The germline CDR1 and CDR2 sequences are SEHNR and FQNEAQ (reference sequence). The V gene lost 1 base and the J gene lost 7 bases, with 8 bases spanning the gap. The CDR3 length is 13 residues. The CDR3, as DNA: TGTGCCAGCAGCTTAGACTCTCATAATGAGCAGTTCTTC. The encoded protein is CASSLDSHNEQFF.

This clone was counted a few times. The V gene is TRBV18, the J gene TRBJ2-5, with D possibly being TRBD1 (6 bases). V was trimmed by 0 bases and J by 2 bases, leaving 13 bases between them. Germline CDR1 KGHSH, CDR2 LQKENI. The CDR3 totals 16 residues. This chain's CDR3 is CASSPPRGSGQETQYF. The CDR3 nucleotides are TGTGCCAGCTCACCACCGAGGGGGTCGGGGCAAGAGACCCAGTACTTC.

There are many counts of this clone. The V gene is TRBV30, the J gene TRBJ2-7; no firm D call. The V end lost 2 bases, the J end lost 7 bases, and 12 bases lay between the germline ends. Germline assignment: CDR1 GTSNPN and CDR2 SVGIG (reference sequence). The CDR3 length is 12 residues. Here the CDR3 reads CAWSHQVWEQYF. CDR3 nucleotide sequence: TGTGCCTGGAGTCACCAGGTATGGGAGCAGTACTTC.

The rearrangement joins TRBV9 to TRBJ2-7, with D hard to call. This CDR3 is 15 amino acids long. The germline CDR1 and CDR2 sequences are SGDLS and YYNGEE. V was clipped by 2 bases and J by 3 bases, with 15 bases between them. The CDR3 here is CASSVSPERYYEQYF. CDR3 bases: TGTGCCAGCAGCGTGTCCCCGGAGAGATACTACGAGCAGTACTTC.